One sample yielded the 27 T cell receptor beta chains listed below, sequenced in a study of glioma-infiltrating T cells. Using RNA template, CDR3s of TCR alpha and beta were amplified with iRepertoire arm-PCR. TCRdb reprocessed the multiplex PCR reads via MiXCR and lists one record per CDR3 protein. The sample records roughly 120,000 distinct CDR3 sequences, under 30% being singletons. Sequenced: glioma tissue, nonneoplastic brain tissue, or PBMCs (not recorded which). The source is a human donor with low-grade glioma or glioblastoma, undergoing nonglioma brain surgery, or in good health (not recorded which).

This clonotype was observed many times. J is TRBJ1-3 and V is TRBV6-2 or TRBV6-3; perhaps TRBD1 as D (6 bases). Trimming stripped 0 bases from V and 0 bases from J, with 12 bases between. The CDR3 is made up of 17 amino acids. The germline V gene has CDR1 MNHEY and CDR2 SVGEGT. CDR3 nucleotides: TGTGCCAGCAGTTACTCCGGACAGACTTTCTCTGGAAACACCATATATTTT. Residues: CASSYSGQTFSGNTIYF.

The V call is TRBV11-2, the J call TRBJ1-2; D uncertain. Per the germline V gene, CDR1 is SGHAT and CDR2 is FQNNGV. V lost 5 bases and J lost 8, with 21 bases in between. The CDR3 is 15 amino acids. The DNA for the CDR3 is TGTGCCAGCAGCGTCGCGACATGTGTACCTAAGGGCTACACCTTC. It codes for CASSVATCVPKGYTF.

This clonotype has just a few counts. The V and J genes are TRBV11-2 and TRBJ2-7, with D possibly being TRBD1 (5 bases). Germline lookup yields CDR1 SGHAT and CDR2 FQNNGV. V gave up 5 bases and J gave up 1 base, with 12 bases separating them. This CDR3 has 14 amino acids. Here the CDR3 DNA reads TGTGCCAGCAGCCCAGACAGTGGGTCCTACGAGCAGTACTTC. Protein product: CASSPDSGSYEQYF.

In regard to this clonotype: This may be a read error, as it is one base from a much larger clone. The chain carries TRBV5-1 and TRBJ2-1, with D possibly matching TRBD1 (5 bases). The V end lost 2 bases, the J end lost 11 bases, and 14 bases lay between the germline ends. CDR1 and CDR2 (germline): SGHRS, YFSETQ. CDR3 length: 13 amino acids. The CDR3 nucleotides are TGCGCCAGCAGCTTCGAAGGGGTCTATAAGCAGTTCTTC. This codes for CASSFEGVYKQFF.

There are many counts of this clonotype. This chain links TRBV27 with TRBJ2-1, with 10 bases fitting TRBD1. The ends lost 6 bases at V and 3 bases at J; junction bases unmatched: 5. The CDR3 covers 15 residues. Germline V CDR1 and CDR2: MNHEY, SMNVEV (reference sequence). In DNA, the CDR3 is TGTGCCAGCAGGAGGGACAGGGGCGACTACAATGAGCAGTTCTTC. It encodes CASRRDRGDYNEQFF.

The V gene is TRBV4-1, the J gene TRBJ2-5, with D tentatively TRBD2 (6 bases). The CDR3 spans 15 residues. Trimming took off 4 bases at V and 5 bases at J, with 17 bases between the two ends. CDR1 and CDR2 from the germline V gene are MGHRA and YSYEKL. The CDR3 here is CASSLRDLGKETQYF. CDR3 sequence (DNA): TGCGCCAGCAGCCTCCGGGACTTAGGCAAGGAGACCCAGTACTTC.

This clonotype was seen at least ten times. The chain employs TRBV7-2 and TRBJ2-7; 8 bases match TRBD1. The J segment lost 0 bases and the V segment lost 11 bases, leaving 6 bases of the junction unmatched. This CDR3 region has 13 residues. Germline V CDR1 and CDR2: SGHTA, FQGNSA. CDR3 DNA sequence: TGTGCCCTTGGGACAGGCGACTCCTACGAGCAGTACTTC. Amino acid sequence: CALGTGDSYEQYF. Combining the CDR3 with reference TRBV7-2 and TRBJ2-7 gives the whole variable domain GAGVSQSPSNKVTEKGKDVELRCDPISGHTALYWYRQSLGQGLEFLIYFQGNSAPDKSGLPSDRFSAERTGGSVSTLTIQRTQQEDSAVYLCALGTGDSYEQYFGPGTRLTVT.

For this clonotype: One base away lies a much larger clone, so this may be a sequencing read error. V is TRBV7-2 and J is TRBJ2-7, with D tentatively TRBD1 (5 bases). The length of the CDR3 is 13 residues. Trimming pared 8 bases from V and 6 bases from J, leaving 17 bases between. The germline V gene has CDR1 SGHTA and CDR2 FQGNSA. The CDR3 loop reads CASFLRRVGEQYF. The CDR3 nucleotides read TGTGCCAGCTTCCTTCGCAGGGTGGGCGAGCAGTACTTC.

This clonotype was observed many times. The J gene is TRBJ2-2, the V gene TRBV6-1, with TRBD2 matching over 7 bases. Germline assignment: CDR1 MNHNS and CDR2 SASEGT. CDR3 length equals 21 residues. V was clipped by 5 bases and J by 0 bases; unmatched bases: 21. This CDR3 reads CASSSRSPSGDLPANTGELFF. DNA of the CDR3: TGTGCCAGCAGTTCCCGGTCGCCGAGCGGGGATCTTCCCGCGAACACCGGGGAGCTGTTTTTT.

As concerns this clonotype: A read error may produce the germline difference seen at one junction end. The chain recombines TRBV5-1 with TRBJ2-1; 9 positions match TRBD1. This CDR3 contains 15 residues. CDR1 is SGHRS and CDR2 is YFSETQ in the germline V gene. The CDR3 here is CASSLERTGVNERFF. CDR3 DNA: TGCGCCAGCAGCTTGGAGCGGACAGGGGTCAATGAGCGGTTCTTC.

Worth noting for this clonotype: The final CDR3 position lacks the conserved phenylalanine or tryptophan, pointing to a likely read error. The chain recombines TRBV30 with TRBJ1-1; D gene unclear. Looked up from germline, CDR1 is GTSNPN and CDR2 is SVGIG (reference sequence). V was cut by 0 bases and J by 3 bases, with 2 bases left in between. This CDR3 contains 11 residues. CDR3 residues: CAWSVYTEAFL. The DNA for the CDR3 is TGTGCCTGGAGTGTTTACACTGAAGCTTTCCTT.

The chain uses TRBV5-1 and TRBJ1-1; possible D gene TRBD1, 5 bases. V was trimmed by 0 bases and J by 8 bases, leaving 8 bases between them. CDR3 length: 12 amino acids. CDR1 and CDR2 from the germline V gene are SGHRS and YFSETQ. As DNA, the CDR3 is TGCGCCAGCAGCTTGGGGCAGGGAGAAGCTTTCTTT. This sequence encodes CASSLGQGEAFF.

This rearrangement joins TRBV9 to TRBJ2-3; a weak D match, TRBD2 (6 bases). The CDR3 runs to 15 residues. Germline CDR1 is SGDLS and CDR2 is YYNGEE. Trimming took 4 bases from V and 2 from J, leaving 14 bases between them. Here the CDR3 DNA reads TGTGCCAGCAGCTTCGGGACTCTCACCACAGATACGCAGTATTTT. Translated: CASSFGTLTTDTQYF.

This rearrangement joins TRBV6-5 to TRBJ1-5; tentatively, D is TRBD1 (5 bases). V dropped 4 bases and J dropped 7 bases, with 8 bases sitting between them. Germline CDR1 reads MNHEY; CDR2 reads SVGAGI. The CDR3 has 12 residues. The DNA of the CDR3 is TGTGCCAGCAGTTGGGGGGGACAGCCCCAGCATTTT. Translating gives CASSWGGQPQHF.

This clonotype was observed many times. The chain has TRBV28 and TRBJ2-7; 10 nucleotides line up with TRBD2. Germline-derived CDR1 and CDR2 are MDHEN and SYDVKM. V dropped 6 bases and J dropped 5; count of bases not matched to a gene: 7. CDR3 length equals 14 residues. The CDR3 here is CASSRAGGRNEQYF. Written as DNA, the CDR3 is TGTGCCAGCAGCCGAGCGGGAGGGAGGAACGAGCAGTACTTC.

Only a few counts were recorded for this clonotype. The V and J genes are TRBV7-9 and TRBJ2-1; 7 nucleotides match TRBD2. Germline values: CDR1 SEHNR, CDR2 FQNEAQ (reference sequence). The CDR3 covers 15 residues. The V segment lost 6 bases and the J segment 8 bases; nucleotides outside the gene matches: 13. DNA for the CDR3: TGTGCCAGCAGTTTCCAGCGGGACCGTAGAGATGAGCAGTTCTTC. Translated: CASSFQRDRRDEQFF. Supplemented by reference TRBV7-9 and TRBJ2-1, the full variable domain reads DTGVSQNPRHKITKRGQNVTFRCDPISEHNRLYWYRQTLGQGPEFLTYFQNEAQLEKSRLLSDRFSAERPKGSFSTLEIQRTEQGDSAMYLCASSFQRDRRDEQFFGPGTRLTVL.

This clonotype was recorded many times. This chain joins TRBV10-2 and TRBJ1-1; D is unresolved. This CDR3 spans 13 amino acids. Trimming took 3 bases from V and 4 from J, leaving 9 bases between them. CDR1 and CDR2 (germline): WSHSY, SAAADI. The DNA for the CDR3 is TGCGCCAGCAGTGAAGGGCGACGCACTGAAGCTTTCTTT. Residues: CASSEGRRTEAFF.

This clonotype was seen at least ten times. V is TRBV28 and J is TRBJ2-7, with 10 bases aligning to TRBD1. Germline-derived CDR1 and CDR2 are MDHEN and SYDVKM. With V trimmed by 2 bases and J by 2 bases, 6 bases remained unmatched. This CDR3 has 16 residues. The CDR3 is CASSLAGQGLPYEQYF. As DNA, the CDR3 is TGTGCCAGCAGTTTAGCGGGACAGGGGCTCCCCTACGAGCAGTACTTC.

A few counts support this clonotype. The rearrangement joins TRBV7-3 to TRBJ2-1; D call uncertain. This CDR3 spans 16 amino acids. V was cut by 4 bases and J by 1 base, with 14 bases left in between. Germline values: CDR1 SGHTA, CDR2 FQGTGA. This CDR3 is CASSSLSSISYNEQFF. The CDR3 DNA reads TGTGCCAGCAGCTCACTATCTTCAATATCCTACAATGAGCAGTTCTTC.

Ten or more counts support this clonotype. CDR3 sequence: CATIGAGNEQFF. DNA of the CDR3: TGTGCCACCATTGGGGCAGGTAATGAGCAGTTCTTC. The chain joins TRBV24-1 to TRBJ2-1, with D perhaps matching TRBD1 (5 bases). CDR1 KGHDR and CDR2 SFDVKD come from the germline V gene. The V end lost 8 bases, the J end lost 7 bases, and 11 bases lay between the germline ends. The CDR3 covers 12 residues.

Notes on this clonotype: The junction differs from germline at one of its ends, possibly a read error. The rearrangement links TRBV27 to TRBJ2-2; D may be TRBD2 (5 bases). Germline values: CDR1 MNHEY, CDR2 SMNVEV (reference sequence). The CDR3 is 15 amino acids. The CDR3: CASTLTPANTGVLFF. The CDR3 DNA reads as TGTGCCAGCACTCTGACGCCCGCGAACACCGGGGTGCTGTTTTTT.

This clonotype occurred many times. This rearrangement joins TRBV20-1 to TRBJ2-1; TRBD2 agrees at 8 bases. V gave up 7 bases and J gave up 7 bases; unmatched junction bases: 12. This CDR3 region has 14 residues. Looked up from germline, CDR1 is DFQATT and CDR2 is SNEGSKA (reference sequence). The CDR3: CSVTGGGLRNEQFF. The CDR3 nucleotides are TGCAGTGTAACTGGCGGGGGGCTGAGGAATGAGCAGTTCTTC.

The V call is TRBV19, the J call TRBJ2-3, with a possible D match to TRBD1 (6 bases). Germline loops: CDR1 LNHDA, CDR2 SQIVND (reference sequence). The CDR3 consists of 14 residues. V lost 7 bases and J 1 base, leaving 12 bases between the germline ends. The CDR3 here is CASMRGLGTDTQYF. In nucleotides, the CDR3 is TGTGCCAGTATGAGGGGGTTAGGCACAGATACGCAGTATTTT.

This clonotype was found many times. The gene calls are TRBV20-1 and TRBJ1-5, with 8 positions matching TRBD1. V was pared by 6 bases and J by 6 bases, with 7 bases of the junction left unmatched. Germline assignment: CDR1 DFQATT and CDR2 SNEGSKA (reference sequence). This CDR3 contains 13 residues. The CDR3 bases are TGCAGTGCCAGACAGGGGACAATTCAGCCCCAGCATTTT. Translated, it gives CSARQGTIQPQHF.

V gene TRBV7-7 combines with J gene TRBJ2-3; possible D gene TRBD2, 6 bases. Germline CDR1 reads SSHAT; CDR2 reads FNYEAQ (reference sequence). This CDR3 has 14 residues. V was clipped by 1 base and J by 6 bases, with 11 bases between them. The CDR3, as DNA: TGTGCCAGCAGCTTAGGGGGGGTAGAGGATACGCAGTATTTT. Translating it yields CASSLGGVEDTQYF.

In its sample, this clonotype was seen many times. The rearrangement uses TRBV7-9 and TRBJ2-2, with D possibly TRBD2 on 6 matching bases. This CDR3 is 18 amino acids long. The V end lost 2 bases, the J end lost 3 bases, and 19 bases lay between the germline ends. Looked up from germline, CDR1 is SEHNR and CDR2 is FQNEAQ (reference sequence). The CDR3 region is CASSLFATLRGDTGELFF. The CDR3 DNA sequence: TGTGCCAGCAGCTTATTCGCGACTCTCCGCGGGGACACCGGGGAGCTGTTTTTT. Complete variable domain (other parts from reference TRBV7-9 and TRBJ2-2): DTGVSQNPRHKITKRGQNVTFRCDPISEHNRLYWYRQTLGQGPEFLTYFQNEAQLEKSRLLSDRFSAERPKGSFSTLEIQRTEQGDSAMYLCASSLFATLRGDTGELFFGEGSRLTVL.

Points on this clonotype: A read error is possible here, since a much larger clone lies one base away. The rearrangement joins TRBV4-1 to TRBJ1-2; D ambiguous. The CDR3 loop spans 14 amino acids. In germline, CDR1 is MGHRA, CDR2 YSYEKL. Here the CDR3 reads CANSPGPDGYGYTF. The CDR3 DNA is TGCGCCAACAGCCCCGGACCTGACGGGTATGGCTACACCTTC.